This T cell receptor beta chain is drawn from a study of radiation and T cells in renal cell carcinoma. Study at large: Nephrectomy followed 15 Gy stereotactic body radiation by 4 weeks.

V shed 5 bases and J 1 base; nucleotides not matched to a gene: 9. The CDR3 runs 17 residues. CDR1 is MNHEY and CDR2 is SMNVEV in the germline V gene (reference sequence). The method was immunoSEQ multiplex PCR; TCRdb's version includes in-frame clones alone and lacks a portion of them. This sample carries some 100,000 clones, 65% to 85% of them seen once, and the ten largest clones take almost 6.5%. Study-level results: Pretreatment tumor biopsies were lacking, so baseline clonotypes are unknown.

Time point denoted: baseline pretreatment blood. As for treatment: 15 Gy SBRT to primary tumor, nephrectomy 4 weeks later. After SBRT, blood was collected at 2 and 4 weeks, plus baseline. The table lists this clone with a few counts. Its target is not known. The chain links TRBV27 to TRBJ2-5, with 11 bases fitting TRBD2. The sequence came from a man in his sixties with renal cell carcinoma. Source: blood, taken from a patient whose treatment included radiotherapy and nephrectomy. Here the CDR3 reads CASSQLAGAGFQETQYF. CDR3 nucleotides: TGTGCCAGCAGTCAACTAGCGGGAGCGGGGTTCCAAGAGACCCAGTACTTC.